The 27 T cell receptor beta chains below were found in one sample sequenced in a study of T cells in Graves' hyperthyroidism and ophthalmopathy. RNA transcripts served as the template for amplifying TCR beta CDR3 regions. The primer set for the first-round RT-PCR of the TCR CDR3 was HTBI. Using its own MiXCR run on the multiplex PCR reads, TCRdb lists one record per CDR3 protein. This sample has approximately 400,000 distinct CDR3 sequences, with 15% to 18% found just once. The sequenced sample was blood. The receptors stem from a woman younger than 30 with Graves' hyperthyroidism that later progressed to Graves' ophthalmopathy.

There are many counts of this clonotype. The DNA of the CDR3 is TGTGCCACCAGTGAAGGACAGCGGGAAAAACTGTTTTTT. Translated, it gives CATSEGQREKLFF. This chain uses TRBV24-1 with TRBJ1-4; a weak D match, TRBD1 (6 bases). This CDR3 is 13 amino acids long. V was pared by 4 bases and J by 8 bases, with 10 bases between. Germline V gene data show CDR1 as KGHDR and CDR2 as SFDVKD.

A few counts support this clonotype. CDR3 nucleotides: TGTGCCAGCAGCTTAATAGGGACTAGCGACCCCTCTGGGGCCAACGTCCTGACTTTC. It yields the protein CASSLIGTSDPSGANVLTF. The rearrangement links TRBV7-3 to TRBJ2-6, with 10 nucleotides matching TRBD2. The V and J ends lost 1 base and 0 bases, in that order; junction bases with no gene match: 6. The germline V gene encodes CDR1 SGHTA and CDR2 FQGTGA. The CDR3 is 19 amino acids.

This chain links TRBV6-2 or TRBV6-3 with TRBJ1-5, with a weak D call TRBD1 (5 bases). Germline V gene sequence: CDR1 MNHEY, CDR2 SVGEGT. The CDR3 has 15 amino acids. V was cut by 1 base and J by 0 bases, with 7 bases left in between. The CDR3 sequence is CASSYFRVSNQPQHF. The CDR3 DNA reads TGTGCCAGCAGTTACTTCAGGGTTAGCAATCAGCCCCAGCATTTT.

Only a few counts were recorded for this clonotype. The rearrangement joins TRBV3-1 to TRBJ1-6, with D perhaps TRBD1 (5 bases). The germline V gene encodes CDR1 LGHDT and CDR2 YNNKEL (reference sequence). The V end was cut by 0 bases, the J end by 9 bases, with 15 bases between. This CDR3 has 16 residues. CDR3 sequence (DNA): TGTGCCAGCAGCCAAGATCCCAGGGTTTCGGGTTCACCCCTCCACTTT. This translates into CASSQDPRVSGSPLHF.

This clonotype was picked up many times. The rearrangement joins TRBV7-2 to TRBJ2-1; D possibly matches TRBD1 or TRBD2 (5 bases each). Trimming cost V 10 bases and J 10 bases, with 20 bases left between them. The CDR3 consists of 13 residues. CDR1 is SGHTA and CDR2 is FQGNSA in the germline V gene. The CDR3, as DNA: TGTGCCACCGCCCGAAAACTCGGGGCGGAGCAGTTCTTC. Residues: CATARKLGAEQFF.

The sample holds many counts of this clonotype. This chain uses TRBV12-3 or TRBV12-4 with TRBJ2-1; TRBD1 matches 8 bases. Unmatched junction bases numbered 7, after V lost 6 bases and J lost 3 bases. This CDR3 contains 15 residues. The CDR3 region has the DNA TGTGCCAGCAGCCCCGGAGGACAGGGCTACAATGAGCAGTTCTTC. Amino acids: CASSPGGQGYNEQFF.

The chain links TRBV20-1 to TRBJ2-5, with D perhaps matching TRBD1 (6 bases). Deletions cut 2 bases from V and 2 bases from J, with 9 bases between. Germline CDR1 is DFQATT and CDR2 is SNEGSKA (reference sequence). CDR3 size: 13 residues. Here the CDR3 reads CSARQGWQETQYF. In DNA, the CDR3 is TGCAGTGCTAGACAGGGGTGGCAAGAGACCCAGTACTTC.

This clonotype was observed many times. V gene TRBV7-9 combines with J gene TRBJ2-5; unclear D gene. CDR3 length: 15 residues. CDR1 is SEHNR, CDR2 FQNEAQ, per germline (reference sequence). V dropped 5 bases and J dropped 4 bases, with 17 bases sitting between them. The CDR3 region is CASSPTRGVVETQYF. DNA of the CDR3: TGTGCCAGCAGCCCCACCCGTGGGGTAGTAGAGACCCAGTACTTC. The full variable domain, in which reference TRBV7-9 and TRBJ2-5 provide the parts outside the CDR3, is DTGVSQNPRHKITKRGQNVTFRCDPISEHNRLYWYRQTLGQGPEFLTYFQNEAQLEKSRLLSDRFSAERPKGSFSTLEIQRTEQGDSAMYLCASSPTRGVVETQYFGPGTRLLVL.

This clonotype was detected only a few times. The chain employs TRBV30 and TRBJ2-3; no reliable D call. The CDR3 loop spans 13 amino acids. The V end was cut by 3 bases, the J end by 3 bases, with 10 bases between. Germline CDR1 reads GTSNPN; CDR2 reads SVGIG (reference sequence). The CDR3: CAWRAWGTDTQYF. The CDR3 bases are TGTGCCTGGAGGGCGTGGGGTACAGATACGCAGTATTTT.

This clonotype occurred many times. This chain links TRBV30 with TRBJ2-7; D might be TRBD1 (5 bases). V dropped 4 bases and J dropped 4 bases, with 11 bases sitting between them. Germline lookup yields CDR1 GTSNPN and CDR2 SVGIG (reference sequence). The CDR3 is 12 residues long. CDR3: CAWNQDTYEQYF. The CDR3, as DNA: TGTGCCTGGAATCAGGACACATACGAGCAGTACTTC.

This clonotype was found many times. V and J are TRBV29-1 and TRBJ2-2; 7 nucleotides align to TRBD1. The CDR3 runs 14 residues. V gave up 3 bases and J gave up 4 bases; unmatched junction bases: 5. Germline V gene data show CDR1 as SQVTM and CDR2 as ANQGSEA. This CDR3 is CSVEEQGSTGELFF. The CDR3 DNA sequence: TGCAGCGTTGAGGAACAGGGGTCCACCGGGGAGCTGTTTTTT.

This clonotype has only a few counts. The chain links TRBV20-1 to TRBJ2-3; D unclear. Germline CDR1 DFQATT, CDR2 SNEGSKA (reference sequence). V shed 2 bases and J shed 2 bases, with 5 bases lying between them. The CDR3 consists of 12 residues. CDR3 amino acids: CSARLNTDTQYF. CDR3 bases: TGCAGTGCTAGACTTAACACAGATACGCAGTATTTT.

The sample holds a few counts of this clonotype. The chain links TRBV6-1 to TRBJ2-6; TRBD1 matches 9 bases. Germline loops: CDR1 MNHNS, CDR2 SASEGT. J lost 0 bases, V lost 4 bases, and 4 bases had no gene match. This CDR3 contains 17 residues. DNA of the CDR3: TGTGCCAGCAGTGGTGGACAGGGGACCTCTGGGGCCAACGTCCTGACTTTC. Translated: CASSGGQGTSGANVLTF.

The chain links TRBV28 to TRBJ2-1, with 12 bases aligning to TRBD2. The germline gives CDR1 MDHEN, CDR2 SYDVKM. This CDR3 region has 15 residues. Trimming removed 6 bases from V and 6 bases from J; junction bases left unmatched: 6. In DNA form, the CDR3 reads TGTGCCAGCAGACGACTAGCGGGAGTCCTCAATGAGCAGTTCTTC. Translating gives CASRRLAGVLNEQFF.

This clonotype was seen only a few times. In DNA form, the CDR3 reads TGTGCCAGCAGCGTAGGTGGCCAGGTCAATGAGCAGTTCTTC. This gives the protein CASSVGGQVNEQFF. The chain has TRBV9 and TRBJ2-1; D uncertain. Germline CDR1 is SGDLS and CDR2 is YYNGEE. CDR3 length: 14 residues. V was trimmed by 0 bases and J by 6 bases, leaving 10 bases between them. The full variable domain, rest sourced from reference TRBV9 and TRBJ2-1, is DSGVTQTPKHLITATGQRVTLRCSPRSGDLSVYWYQQSLDQGLQFLIQYYNGEERAKGNILERFSAQQFPDLHSELNLSSLELGDSALYFCASSVGGQVNEQFFGPGTRLTVL.

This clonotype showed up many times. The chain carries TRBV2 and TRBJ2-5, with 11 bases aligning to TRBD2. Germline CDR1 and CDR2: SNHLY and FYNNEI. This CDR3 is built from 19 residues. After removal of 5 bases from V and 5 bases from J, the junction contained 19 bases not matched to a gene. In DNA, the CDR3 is TGTGCCAGCAGTTTAACCACTAGCGGGAGATTTGTGCGGGCGGAGACCCAGTACTTC. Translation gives CASSLTTSGRFVRAETQYF.

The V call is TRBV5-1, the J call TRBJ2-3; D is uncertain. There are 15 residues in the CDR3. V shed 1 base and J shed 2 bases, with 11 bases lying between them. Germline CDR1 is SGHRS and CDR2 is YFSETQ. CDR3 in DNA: TGCGCCAGCAGCTTGCAATCTACAATCACAGATACGCAGTATTTT. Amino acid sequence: CASSLQSTITDTQYF.

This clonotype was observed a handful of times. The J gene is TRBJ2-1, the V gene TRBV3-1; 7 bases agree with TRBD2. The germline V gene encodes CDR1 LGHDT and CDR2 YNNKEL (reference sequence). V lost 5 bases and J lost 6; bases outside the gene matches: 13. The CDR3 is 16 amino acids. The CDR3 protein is CASSAIRDYPINEQFF. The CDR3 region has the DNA TGTGCCAGCAGCGCGATCCGGGACTACCCTATCAATGAGCAGTTCTTC.

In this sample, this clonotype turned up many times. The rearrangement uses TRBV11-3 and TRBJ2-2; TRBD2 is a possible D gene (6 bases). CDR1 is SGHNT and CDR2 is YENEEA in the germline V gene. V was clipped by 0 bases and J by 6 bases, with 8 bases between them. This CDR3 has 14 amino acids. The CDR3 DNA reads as TGTGCCAGCAGCTTAGATCGACTAGCCGGGGAGCTGTTTTTT. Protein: CASSLDRLAGELFF.

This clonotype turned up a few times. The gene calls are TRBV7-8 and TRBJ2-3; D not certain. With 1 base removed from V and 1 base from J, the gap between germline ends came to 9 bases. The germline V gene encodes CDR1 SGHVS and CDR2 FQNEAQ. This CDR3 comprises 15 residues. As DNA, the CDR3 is TGTGCCAGCAGCTTAGAAGTTTCCGGCACAGATACGCAGTATTTT. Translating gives CASSLEVSGTDTQYF.

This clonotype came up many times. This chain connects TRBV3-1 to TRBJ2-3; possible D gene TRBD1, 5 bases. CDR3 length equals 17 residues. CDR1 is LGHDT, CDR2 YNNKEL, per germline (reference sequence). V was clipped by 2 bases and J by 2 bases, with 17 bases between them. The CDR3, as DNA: TGTGCCAGCAGCCAATTCACTGGGGCGGACCTCACAGATACGCAGTATTTT. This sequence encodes CASSQFTGADLTDTQYF.

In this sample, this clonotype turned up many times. In nucleotides, the CDR3 is TGTGCCAGCAGGGACAGGGGAGAGACCCAGTACTTC. This encodes CASRDRGETQYF. This rearrangement joins TRBV2 to TRBJ2-5; TRBD1 agrees at 9 bases. V lost 6 bases, J lost 4 bases, and 0 bases stayed unmatched. Germline CDR1 and CDR2: SNHLY and FYNNEI. The CDR3 has 12 residues.

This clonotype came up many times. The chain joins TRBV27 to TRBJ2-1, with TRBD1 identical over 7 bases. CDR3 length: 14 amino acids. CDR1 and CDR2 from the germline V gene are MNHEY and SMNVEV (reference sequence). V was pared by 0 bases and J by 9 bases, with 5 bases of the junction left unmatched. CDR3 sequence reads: CASSLSTGIAEQFF. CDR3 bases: TGTGCCAGCAGTTTATCGACAGGGATTGCTGAGCAGTTCTTC.

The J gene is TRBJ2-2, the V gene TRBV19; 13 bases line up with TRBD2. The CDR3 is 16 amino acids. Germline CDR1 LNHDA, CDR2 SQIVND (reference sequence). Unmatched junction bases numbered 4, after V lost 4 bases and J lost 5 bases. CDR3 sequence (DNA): TGTGCCAGTAGTACGCGACTAGCGGGAGGAACCGGGGAGCTGTTTTTT. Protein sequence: CASSTRLAGGTGELFF.

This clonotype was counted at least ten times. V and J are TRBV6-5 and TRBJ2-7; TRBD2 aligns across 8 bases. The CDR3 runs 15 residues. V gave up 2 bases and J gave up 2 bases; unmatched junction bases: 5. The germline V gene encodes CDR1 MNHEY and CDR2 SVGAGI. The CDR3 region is CASSYPGLAAYEQYF. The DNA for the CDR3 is TGTGCCAGCAGTTACCCAGGACTAGCTGCCTACGAGCAGTACTTC.

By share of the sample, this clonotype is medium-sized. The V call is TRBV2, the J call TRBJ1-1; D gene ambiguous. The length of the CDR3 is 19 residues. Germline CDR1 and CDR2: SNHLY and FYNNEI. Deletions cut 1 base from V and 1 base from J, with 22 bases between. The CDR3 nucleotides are TGTGCCAGCAGTGAAGTGGAGTTCCGATCTTTCGCAGAGAACACTGAAGCTTTCTTT. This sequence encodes CASSEVEFRSFAENTEAFF.

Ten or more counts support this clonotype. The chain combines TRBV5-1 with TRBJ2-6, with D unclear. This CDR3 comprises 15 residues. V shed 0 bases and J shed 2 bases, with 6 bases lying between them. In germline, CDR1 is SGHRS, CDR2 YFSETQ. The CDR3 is CASSLGSAGANVLTF. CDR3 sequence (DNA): TGCGCCAGCAGCTTGGGCTCAGCTGGGGCCAACGTCCTGACTTTC.